This entry concerns a single T cell receptor beta chain. This entry is derived from a study of shared clonotypes between healthy human individuals. Data came from immunoSEQ multiplex PCR; TCRdb stores just in-frame clones and leaves some out. The sample records roughly 700,000 clones, 74% being singletons. V lost 3 bases to trimming and J lost 3 bases, with 11 bases between them. Germline-derived CDR1 and CDR2 are SGHAT and FQNNGV. The CDR3 length is 14 residues. The sequence came from a woman aged 25 to 39 in good health. Sequenced input: memory CD4+ T cells sorted from blood. The sample's subset: CD45RA-negative fraction. The chain uses TRBV11-2 and TRBJ1-1; possible D gene TRBD1, 6 bases. The CDR3: CASSFSQGYTEAFF. The CDR3 region has the DNA TGTGCCAGCAGCTTCTCACAGGGATACACTGAAGCTTTCTTT.